One and the same sample provided the 21 T cell receptor beta chains below, sequenced in a study of CD8+ T cells in alopecia areata. Sequencing relied on a cDNA template that was reverse transcribed from extracted RNA. Method: immunoSEQ multiplex PCR; TCRdb's copy keeps in-frame clones and lacks some. The sample gives some 200,000 clones, roughly 50% of which show up once; over 4% is in the top ten. The material sequenced was CD8+ T cells sorted from blood. These receptors were obtained from a human donor in good health.

The V and J genes are TRBV15 and TRBJ1-4; 8 bases line up with TRBD1. The junction had 5 bases not matched to a gene; V was cut back by 1 base and J by 7 bases. CDR1 is LNHNV, CDR2 YYDKDF, per germline (reference sequence). The CDR3 loop spans 15 amino acids. The CDR3 DNA is TGTGCCACCAGCAGAGTTGGGACAGGAGGTGAAAAACTGTTTTTT. Amino acids: CATSRVGTGGEKLFF.

The chain links TRBV7-2 to TRBJ2-5; D gene unclear. V shed 1 base and J shed 2 bases, with 11 bases lying between them. The CDR3 covers 15 residues. Looked up from germline, CDR1 is SGHTA and CDR2 is FQGNSA. This chain's CDR3 is CASSLGYGVQETQYF. CDR3 bases: TGTGCCAGCAGCTTAGGATATGGCGTGCAAGAGACCCAGTACTTC.

This clone was recorded a few times. The V call is TRBV7-8, the J call TRBJ1-5; D call uncertain. The V end lost 5 bases, the J end lost 7 bases, and 21 bases lay between the germline ends. Germline V lookup: CDR1 SGHVS, CDR2 FQNEAQ. This CDR3 has 16 amino acids. The CDR3 spells CASSHLAGIGGQPQHF. CDR3 DNA: TGTGCCAGCAGCCACCTCGCGGGGATTGGCGGACAGCCCCAGCATTTT.

This clone has a handful of counts. V usage is TRBV21-1 and J usage is TRBJ2-7; the table's D call of TRBD2 was not tested on the DNA. TRBV21-1 is annotated as a pseudogene. This CDR3 contains 14 residues. DNA of the CDR3: TGTGCCAGCAGCTGCCTAGCGGGGGGTTACGAGCAGTACTTC. Translating gives CASSCLAGGYEQYF.

Only a few counts were recorded for this clone. The rearrangement links TRBV7-9 to TRBJ2-3; D is uncertain. Germline lookup yields CDR1 SEHNR and CDR2 FQNEAQ (reference sequence). V was clipped by 1 base and J by 2 bases, with 10 bases between them. The CDR3 runs 15 residues. The CDR3 sequence is CASSLGLLNTDTQYF. CDR3 in DNA: TGTGCCAGCAGCTTAGGCCTCCTTAACACAGATACGCAGTATTTT.

The chain has TRBV11-2 and TRBJ2-3; D is ambiguous. Germline V gene sequence: CDR1 SGHAT, CDR2 FQNNGV. V was pared by 4 bases and J by 1 base, with 3 bases between. This CDR3 has 12 amino acids. The CDR3 region is CASSWGTDTQYF. The CDR3 region has the DNA TGTGCCAGCAGCTGGGGCACAGATACGCAGTATTTT.

This clone was seen a single time. V is TRBV29-1 and J is TRBJ1-2; D is unclear. This CDR3 spans 13 amino acids. V was trimmed by 3 bases and J by 1 base, leaving 9 bases between them. CDR1 and CDR2 from the germline V gene are SQVTM and ANQGSEA. The CDR3 sequence is CSVDRTINYGYTF. CDR3 sequence (DNA): TGCAGCGTTGACAGGACGATTAACTATGGCTACACCTTC.

CDR3 in DNA: TGTGCCAGCAGCCCCTCGGGACAGGGTCCAGATACGCAGTATTTT. This codes for CASSPSGQGPDTQYF. J is TRBJ2-3 and V is TRBV7-2; 9 nucleotides line up with TRBD1. The CDR3 sequence is 15 residues long. Trimming removed 5 bases from V and 4 bases from J; junction bases left unmatched: 7. CDR1 is SGHTA, CDR2 FQGNSA, per germline.

The chain is built from TRBV27 and TRBJ1-5; TRBD1 is a possible D gene (5 bases). The CDR3 runs 13 residues. Trimming removed 0 bases at V and 9 bases at J, with 9 bases between. Per germline, CDR1 MNHEY and CDR2 SMNVEV (reference sequence). The CDR3 protein is CASSLSRGGPQHF. The CDR3 coding sequence is TGTGCCAGCAGTTTATCGCGGGGCGGGCCCCAGCATTTT.

This chain links TRBV30 with TRBJ1-4; D remains unclear. V lost 0 bases, J lost 0 bases, and 8 bases lay in between. The CDR3 spans 15 residues. Germline V gene sequence: CDR1 GTSNPN, CDR2 SVGIG (reference sequence). The CDR3: CAWSVLGATNEKLFF. The CDR3 DNA is TGTGCCTGGAGTGTACTCGGGGCAACTAATGAAAAACTGTTTTTT.

This chain joins TRBV29-1 and TRBJ2-7; D remains ambiguous. CDR1 is SQVTM and CDR2 is ANQGSEA in the germline V gene. V was clipped by 3 bases and J by 2 bases, with 8 bases between them. The CDR3 totals 12 residues. The CDR3 coding sequence is TGCAGCGTTGAGGGTCCGGCCTACGAGCAGTACTTC. Encoded protein: CSVEGPAYEQYF.

The chain carries TRBV6-5 and TRBJ1-2; no clear D. Trimming stripped 0 bases from V and 4 bases from J, with 9 bases between. CDR1 is MNHEY, CDR2 SVGAGI, per germline. The CDR3 has 14 residues. The CDR3 reads CASSYSMVSYGYTF. DNA of the CDR3: TGTGCCAGCAGTTACTCGATGGTATCCTATGGCTACACCTTC.

This clone was recorded a few times. This sample includes further DNA sequences coding for the same CDR3. V usage is TRBV7-9 and J usage is TRBJ2-7; perhaps TRBD1 as D (5 bases). Trimming took 3 bases from V and 3 from J, leaving 6 bases between them. Germline assignment: CDR1 SEHNR and CDR2 FQNEAQ (reference sequence). This CDR3 region has 12 residues. The CDR3 loop reads CASSFDSYEQYF. DNA for the CDR3: TGTGCCAGCAGCTTCGACAGCTACGAGCAGTACTTC.

On this clone: The same CDR3 is also encoded by other DNA sequences in this sample. This rearrangement joins TRBV4-1 to TRBJ1-2, with D possibly TRBD1 on 5 matching bases. CDR3 length equals 14 residues. Trimming left V 1 base short and J 3 bases short, with 9 bases between. Germline lookup yields CDR1 MGHRA and CDR2 YSYEKL. This chain's CDR3 is CASSQVGRDYGYTF. CDR3 sequence (DNA): TGCGCCAGCAGCCAAGTAGGCAGGGACTATGGCTACACCTTC.

Turning to this clone: The same CDR3 also results from other DNA sequences found in this sample. V gene TRBV7-9 combines with J gene TRBJ1-2; possible D gene TRBD1, 6 bases. Trimming removed 0 bases at V and 5 bases at J, with 10 bases between. There are 14 residues in the CDR3. Germline V lookup: CDR1 SEHNR, CDR2 FQNEAQ (reference sequence). CDR3 sequence: CASSLAVGGYGYTF. CDR3 coding DNA: TGTGCCAGCAGCTTAGCGGTAGGGGGATATGGCTACACCTTC.

The chain joins TRBV5-4 to TRBJ1-5; D is ambiguous. The CDR3 is 13 residues long. The germline V and J ends were trimmed by 2 bases and 4 bases, with 7 bases remaining between them. Germline values: CDR1 SGHNT, CDR2 YYREEE (reference sequence). This CDR3 is CASSLFPNQPQHF. The DNA of the CDR3 is TGTGCCAGCAGCTTATTTCCGAATCAGCCCCAGCATTTT.

This chain joins TRBV13 and TRBJ2-7; TRBD2 matches at 8 bases. V trimming: 5 bases; J trimming: 8 bases; junction bases outside the gene matches: 11. Germline CDR1 is PRHDT and CDR2 is FYEKMQ (reference sequence). This CDR3 region has 14 residues. This CDR3 reads CASSPGTSRWQQYF. The DNA for the CDR3 is TGTGCCAGCAGCCCGGGGACTAGTCGGTGGCAGCAGTACTTC.

In its sample, this clone was seen a few times. This sequence joins TRBV29-1 and TRBJ1-2; perhaps TRBD1 as D (6 bases). V was cut by 0 bases and J by 6 bases, with 14 bases left in between. The V gene's germline CDR1 is SQVTM and CDR2 ANQGSEA. The CDR3 spans 14 residues. As DNA, the CDR3 is TGCAGCGTTGAAGAGGACAGCTCCAGGGATGGCTACACCTTC. As protein: CSVEEDSSRDGYTF. Together with reference TRBV29-1 and TRBJ1-2, the CDR3 gives the full variable domain: SAVISQKPSRDICQRGTSLTIQCQVDSQVTMMFWYRQQPGQSLTLIATANQGSEATYESGFVIDKFPISRPNLTFSTLTVSNMSPEDSSIYLCSVEEDSSRDGYTFGSGTRLTVV.

The chain uses TRBV27 and TRBJ2-5, with 13 nucleotides matching TRBD2. The germline V gene encodes CDR1 MNHEY and CDR2 SMNVEV (reference sequence). This CDR3 is 16 amino acids long. V trimming: 4 bases; J trimming: 2 bases; junction bases outside the gene matches: 4. DNA of the CDR3: TGTGCCAGCAGTTCCCCACTAGCGGGGGGGCAAGAGACCCAGTACTTC. Translated: CASSSPLAGGQETQYF.

The chain has TRBV7-9 and TRBJ2-7; D not resolved. Germline V lookup: CDR1 SEHNR, CDR2 FQNEAQ (reference sequence). Trimming pared 4 bases from V and 7 bases from J, leaving 11 bases between. The CDR3 spans 12 residues. The CDR3 region has the DNA TGTGCCAGCAGCTCCTTAATGGGGGAGCAGTACTTC. Translated: CASSSLMGEQYF.

The chain is built from TRBV29-1 and TRBJ2-1; D gene unclear. The germline CDR1 and CDR2 sequences are SQVTM and ANQGSEA. This CDR3 comprises 14 residues. The germline V and J ends were trimmed by 0 bases and 4 bases, with 10 bases remaining between them. The chain's CDR3 is CSVEDLGRYNEQFF. The CDR3, as DNA: TGCAGCGTTGAAGATCTGGGCAGATACAATGAGCAGTTCTTC.